This TCR beta chain stems from a study of cytomegalovirus exposure and HLA in healthy donors. Findings and caveats of the study: Reports showed the classifier diagnosing cytomegalovirus status with high specificity and sensitivity. In a later analysis, compared with equally common non-associated chains, HLA-associated beta chains were more expanded. Rarity held for most TCR sequences, but there were some public TCRs that occurred in many donors.

In the case of this clone: Its specificity is unknown.

The PCR employed 60 Vbeta primers together with 13 Jbeta primers. Using immunoSEQ multiplex PCR, the repertoire was profiled, and TCRdb retains in-frame clones only, with some absent. Here the sample spans around 110,000 clones, 50% to 75% being singletons. Sequencing was performed on PBMCs. This clonotype originated in a woman aged 40 to 49 in good health and CMV-seropositive.

CDR3 amino acids: CASSELGTGNEKLFF. Written as DNA, the CDR3 is TGTGCCAGCAGCGAACTGGGGACAGGGAATGAAAAACTGTTTTTT. This chain uses TRBV2 with TRBJ1-4; 9 nucleotides align to TRBD1. Per germline, CDR1 SNHLY and CDR2 FYNNEI. Germline trimming cut 6 bases from V and 5 bases from J; bases unmatched to any gene: 7. The CDR3 is 15 amino acids.